This TCR beta chain was captured in a study of blood T cell repertoires in COVID-19. Background on the study: Both acute and convalescent COVID-19 samples were obtained from the United States, Italy and Spain. From T cells, B-cell-depleted T cells, or PBMCs came the material, which was cDNA or gDNA.

Data came from immunoSEQ multiplex PCR; TCRdb stores just in-frame clones and leaves some out. Of about 190,000 clones in the sample, approximately 79% were seen once. V was clipped by 2 bases and J by 3 bases, with 10 bases between them. Germline V CDR1 and CDR2: SGHRS, YFSETQ. The CDR3 extends over 14 amino acids. V is TRBV5-1 and J is TRBJ2-3, with D possibly being TRBD2 (5 bases). The sample comprised peripheral blood. This receptor was obtained from a woman aged 45-65 years with acute or convalescent COVID-19. The CDR3 sequence: CASSLGSMTDTQYF. CDR3 sequence (DNA): TGCGCCAGCAGCTTAGGGAGTATGACAGATACGCAGTATTTT.